The sample holds many counts of the clone carrying this T cell receptor beta chain. The antigen is undetermined. The data originate from a study of early T cells in non-severe SARS-CoV-2 infection. Whole-study context: Investigators sequenced bulk RNA drawn from unsorted whole blood, and chains remained unpaired.

Unique molecular identifier tags were affixed to discrete cDNA molecules. Using its own MiXCR run on the 5' RACE reads, TCRdb lists one record per CDR3 protein. The sample has around 27,000 distinct CDR3 sequences; 6.6% are singletons. Findings and limits, study-wide: VDJdb-based matching was biased toward anti-spike CD8 responses and missed private and CD4 specificities.

The specimen was whole blood. This receptor was identified in an adult who was a healthcare worker with PCR-confirmed SARS-CoV-2 infection or an uninfected control (not recorded which).

The CDR3 nucleotides are TGTGCCAGCAGCCTTCTAGCGGGAGTAGCCGAGCAGTACTTC. Translation: CASSLLAGVAEQYF. The rearrangement uses TRBV12-3 or TRBV12-4 and TRBJ2-7; TRBD2 aligns across 10 bases. The CDR3 contains 14 residues. The V segment lost 6 bases and the J segment 6 bases; nucleotides outside the gene matches: 8.